This TCR beta chain stems from a study of OX40 agonist ivuxolimab in advanced cancers. About the research overall: The mean age was approximately 60 years, ranging from 23 to 79, with less than 90% of participants male. Partial responses were seen in three patients, one with hepatocellular carcinoma and two with cutaneous melanoma.

The table came from immunoSEQ multiplex PCR; TCRdb's copy has only in-frame clones and leaves some out. Of about 81,000 clones in the sample, under 95% were seen once. CDR1 and CDR2 (germline): LNHDA, SQIVND (reference sequence). V was clipped by 6 bases and J by 7 bases, with 13 bases between them. The CDR3 sequence is 12 residues long. The study, taken as a whole, reports: CD4+ and CD8+ T cells in blood underwent clonal expansion by week 6 at 0.1 to 3.0 mg/kg.

Notes on this clone: As yet, its antigen is unknown.

Anyone with autoimmune disease history or systemic immunosuppression was excluded. The sample was CD4+ or CD8+ T cells sorted from blood, taken in a trial of the OX40 agonist ivuxolimab. V usage is TRBV19 and J usage is TRBJ2-7; D remains ambiguous. This TCR was recovered from an adult with an advanced solid tumor such as melanoma, head and neck, liver or kidney cancer. Written as DNA, the CDR3 is TGTGCCAGTAGGGGTAAGGGTGGGGAGCAGTACTTC. It is translated as CASRGKGGEQYF. Filled out from reference TRBV19 and TRBJ2-7, the complete variable domain reads DGGITQSPKYLFRKEGQNVTLSCEQNLNHDAMYWYRQDPGQGLRLIYYSQIVNDFQKGDIAEGYSVSREKKESFPLTVTSAQKNPTAFYLCASRGKGGEQYFGPGTRLTVT.